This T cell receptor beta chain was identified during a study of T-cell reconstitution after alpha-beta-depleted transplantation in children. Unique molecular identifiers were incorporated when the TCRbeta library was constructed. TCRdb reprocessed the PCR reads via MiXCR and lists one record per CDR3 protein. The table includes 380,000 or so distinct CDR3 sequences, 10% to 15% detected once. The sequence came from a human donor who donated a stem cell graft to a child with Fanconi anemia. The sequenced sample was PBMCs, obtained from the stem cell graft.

The CDR3 DNA is TGCGCCAGCAGCTTCCTCCCCGCGGAAAAACTGTTTTTT. It yields the protein CASSFLPAEKLFF. The chain has TRBV5-1 and TRBJ1-4; D not certain. Trimming pared 2 bases from V and 8 bases from J, leaving 10 bases between. The CDR3 length is 13 residues. CDR1 is SGHRS and CDR2 is YFSETQ in the germline V gene.